Detailed here is one T cell receptor (beta chain). Its antigen is as yet unknown. This sample stems from a study of shared clonotypes between healthy human individuals. Study details: The composition of the donors was a couple of women and three men aged 18 to 49. Study results and caveats: Limited genetic and exposure-history diversity came from having few donors. Clonotype sharing among donors, it was expected, would be affected by sequencing depth.

The V end lost 5 bases, the J end lost 2 bases, and 15 bases lay between the germline ends. Germline V gene lookup returns CDR1 SGHTA and CDR2 FQGNSA. This CDR3 comprises 16 residues. Genomic DNA (from each subset) was split evenly across several immunoSEQ plates. The repertoire was sequenced with immunoSEQ multiplex PCR; TCRdb's copy has only in-frame clones and lacks some. Among 450,000 to 500,000 clones listed, approximately 80% were seen once. This receptor was obtained from a woman in her 40s in good health. Some clones in this sample may be carry-over from other donors' samples. Input material: PBMCs. The chain employs TRBV7-2 and TRBJ2-2; TRBD1 might be the D (6 bases). The CDR3 DNA sequence: TGTGCCAGCAGCCGCCCCACAGGGTTCAACACCGGGGAGCTGTTTTTT. Protein sequence: CASSRPTGFNTGELFF. The entire variable domain, with the rest obtained from reference TRBV7-2 and TRBJ2-2, is as follows: GAGVSQSPSNKVTEKGKDVELRCDPISGHTALYWYRQSLGQGLEFLIYFQGNSAPDKSGLPSDRFSAERTGGSVSTLTIQRTQQEDSAVYLCASSRPTGFNTGELFFGEGSRLTVL.